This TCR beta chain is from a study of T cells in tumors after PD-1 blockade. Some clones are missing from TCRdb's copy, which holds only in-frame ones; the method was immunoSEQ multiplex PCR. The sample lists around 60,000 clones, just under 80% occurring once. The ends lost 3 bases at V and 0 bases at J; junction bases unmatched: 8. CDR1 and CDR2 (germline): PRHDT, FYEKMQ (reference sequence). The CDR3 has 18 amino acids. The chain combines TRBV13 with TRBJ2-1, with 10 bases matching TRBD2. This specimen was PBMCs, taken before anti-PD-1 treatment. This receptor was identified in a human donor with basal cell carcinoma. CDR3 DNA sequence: TGTGCCAGCAGCTTTGGTACTAGCGGGGTCAGCTCCTACAATGAGCAGTTCTTC. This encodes CASSFGTSGVSSYNEQFF.